This entry is about one T cell receptor (beta chain). The specificity of this receptor is unknown. No base quality information exists; no much larger clone differs at one position. CDR1 is given as SGHRS and CDR2 as YFSETQ, both from the germline V gene. The CDR3 has 13 amino acids, counting the end cysteine and phenylalanine. Just CDR3 DNA is preserved here, 39 bases in frame from base 1. Trimmed from V: 5 bases; trimmed from J: 7 bases; junction bases lacking a gene match: 9. The library was prepared using 5' RACE. Sequencing instrument: Illumina HiSeq 2500. A second PCR of roughly 6 to 12 cycles was run with a J-beta primer mix and a sample-barcoded 5' primer. Each TCR beta cDNA molecule received a unique molecular identifier from a template-switch 5' adaptor carrying 12 random nucleotides. Each sample yielded at least 2.5 million CDR3-containing paired-end reads. All of the RNA was converted into first-strand cDNA using the Mint cDNA synthesis kit, with a TRBC-specific oligonucleotide serving as the primer. Following uracil-DNA glycosylase treatment, a first 18-cycle PCR with universal primers M1SS and BC2_uni_R was performed on all cDNA. Under the source paper's analysis protocol: Each sample was normalized by randomly selecting 1 million high-quality reads, each carrying a distinct molecular identifier. Reads with shared molecular identifiers were discarded instead of being binned into consensus sequences. CDR3 identification, clonotype clustering and error correction used MiTCR with a Q25 quality threshold and the strictest error-elimination algorithm. Lower-bound total TCR beta diversity was estimated with a nonparametric unseen species model using Euler transformation. Clones were called with MiXCR by TCRdb after fastp trimmed the public reads at Q25, and only in-frame beta chains were retained. A single entry per CDR3 protein holds the most common genes and DNA from its merged rows. In this record, the V and J calls reflect TCRdb's handling and not the investigators' own analysis. A total of under 850,000 distinct CDR3 sequences appear in this sample, 36% of them only once. Together, the top ten hold over 10% of the sample.

This sample stems from a study of blood T cells in healthy people across ages (dated by TCRdb to about 2015). Study-level background: In model experiments, template switching captured about one uniquely barcoded TCR beta cDNA molecule for every two T cells. To avoid experimental bias, donors of different ages were distributed randomly across sequencing lanes. The donors were split into four age groups: young (average 16 years), middle-aged (roughly 40), aged (around 67) and long-lived (approximately 80). Age-related changes in TCR beta repertoire diversity were measured in the study by deep sequencing normalized with unique cDNA molecular identifiers. For two donors (one aged 18 to 30 and one aged 80 or older), the study analyzed two additional independent replicas of 1 million unique cDNA reads from the same blood draw. General study outcomes and caveats: The CMV infection status of donors was not known, potentially confounding age-related changes in expanded clonotypes. Estimates of total diversity based on one million sequenced T cells were regarded as lower bounds and as underestimates. Compared with the aged group, the long-lived group had more naive CD4+ T cells, fewer expanded clones and increased TCR diversity, suggesting age selection. As age increased, observed TCR beta diversity per million T cells dropped in a roughly linear way, and a significant reduction was already evident by age around 41. Because profiling used bulk unsorted PBMCs, naive and antigen-experienced compartments could not be compared conclusively. A strong correlation was found between observed TCR beta diversity and the percentage of naive T cells measured by flow cytometry.

Donors were 39 systemically healthy Caucasian individuals from Russia aged 6 to 90 years. Approximately 9 milliliters of peripheral blood were collected from each donor into EDTA-treated Vacutainer tubes. PBMCs were isolated by Ficoll-Paque density-gradient centrifugation, with at least 6 million obtained per sample. Total RNA, at least 5 micrograms per sample, was extracted from PBMCs with Trizol reagent. For every donor, flow cytometry on a PBMC aliquot measured the percentage of naive CD45RAhigh/CD27high T cells. The clonotype originates from a man in his late teens or twenties in good health. Sequences were obtained from blood. The chain employs TRBV5-1 and TRBJ2-7, with TRBD1 identical over 7 junction bases. Here is the DNA: TGCGCCAGCAGTACCGTACAGGGGAGAGAGCAGTACTTC. Its translation reads: CASSTVQGREQYF. Joined to the reference TRBV5-1 and TRBJ2-7 proteins, this CDR3 gives the full variable domain: KAGVTQTPRYLIKTRGQQVTLSCSPISGHRSVSWYQQTPGQGLQFLFEYFSETQRNKGNFPGRFSGRQFSNSRSEMNVSTLELGDSALYLCASSTVQGREQYFGPGTRLTVT.